The clone carrying this T cell receptor beta chain appeared a few times. As yet, its antigen is unknown. Regarding donors, all were healthy bone marrow donors. Germline-derived CDR1 and CDR2 are SGHRS and YFSETQ. J gave up 5 bases and V 3 bases, and 12 bases lay outside the gene matches. CDR3 length: 17 amino acids. This sample was taken from a study of cytomegalovirus exposure and HLA in healthy donors. The study's findings and limits: A previous analysis found most TCR beta V segments productive roughly 87% or roughly 30% of the time.

The PCR used 60 Vbeta and 13 Jbeta primers. Assay: immunoSEQ multiplex PCR; the TCRdb copy retains only in-frame clones and omits some. The sample holds about 120,000 clones; about 75% are singletons and the top ten take about 30%. Sequencing was performed on PBMCs. The chain recombines TRBV5-1 with TRBJ1-5; 9 bases are a match to TRBD1. The receptor was derived from a man between 60 and 75 years old in good health and CMV-seropositive. CDR3 sequence: CASSSSPGQGNHQPQHF. The CDR3 DNA is TGCGCCAGCAGCTCCTCCCCGGGACAGGGTAATCATCAGCCCCAGCATTTT. Combining the CDR3 with reference TRBV5-1 and TRBJ1-5 gives the whole variable domain KAGVTQTPRYLIKTRGQQVTLSCSPISGHRSVSWYQQTPGQGLQFLFEYFSETQRNKGNFPGRFSGRQFSNSRSEMNVSTLELGDSALYLCASSSSPGQGNHQPQHFGDGTRLSIL.